Below, 15 T cell receptor beta chains from the same sample are listed, as sequenced in a study of blood T cell repertoires in COVID-19. Here immunoSEQ multiplex PCR was the method, and the copy in TCRdb shows in-frame clones only, minus some. Of about 180,000 clones listed, approximately 85% were seen once; the top ten hold 9.8%. Sequencing used peripheral blood. The receptor source for this set is a woman over 75 with acute or convalescent COVID-19.

This clone was picked up many times. The CDR3, as DNA: TGTGCCAGCAGAAACAGGGGGGACACCGGGGAGCTGTTTTTT. It specifies CASRNRGDTGELFF. This chain links TRBV27 with TRBJ2-2; 8 positions match TRBD1. Germline loops: CDR1 MNHEY, CDR2 SMNVEV (reference sequence). The CDR3 contains 14 residues. V lost 6 bases to trimming and J lost 3 bases; unmatched junction nucleotides: 3.

J is TRBJ2-7 and V is TRBV7-2, with D perhaps matching TRBD2 (6 bases). CDR1 is SGHTA, CDR2 FQGNSA, per germline. The length of the CDR3 is 14 residues. With 5 bases removed from V and 6 bases from J, the gap between germline ends came to 17 bases. The CDR3, as DNA: TGTGCCAGCAGCGAAGGTAGCGGAAATACCGAGCAGTACTTC. Its translation is CASSEGSGNTEQYF.

The chain carries TRBV27 and TRBJ1-1; D might be TRBD1 (6 bases). V lost 6 bases, J lost 1 base, and 24 bases lay in between. The CDR3 loop spans 18 amino acids. CDR1 is MNHEY, CDR2 SMNVEV, per germline (reference sequence). This CDR3 is CASSPNPRWTAQNTEAFF. CDR3 nucleotides: TGTGCCAGCAGCCCAAACCCCAGATGGACAGCCCAGAACACTGAAGCTTTCTTT.

V is TRBV27 and J is TRBJ2-6, with 7 bases identical to TRBD1. The CDR3 is 16 amino acids. The ends lost 7 bases at V and 0 bases at J; junction bases unmatched: 6. Germline CDR1 reads MNHEY; CDR2 reads SMNVEV (reference sequence). In DNA, the CDR3 is TGTGCCAGCACCAGGACAGGCGTCTCTGGGGCCAACGTCCTGACTTTC. Its translation is CASTRTGVSGANVLTF. Full variable domain (rest looked up from reference TRBV27 and TRBJ2-6): EAQVTQNPRYLITVTGKKLTVTCSQNMNHEYMSWYRQDPGLGLRQIYYSMNVEVTDKGDVPEGYKVSRKEKRNFPLILESPSPNQTSLYFCASTRTGVSGANVLTFGAGSRLTVL.

This clone occurred once. The chain combines TRBV25-1 with TRBJ1-1; TRBD1 is a possible D gene (5 bases). V gave up 10 bases and J gave up 1 base, with 13 bases separating them. The CDR3 is 13 residues long. CDR1 is MGHDK and CDR2 is SYGVNS in the germline V gene. CDR3 DNA sequence: TGTGCCACGCGGGGGGGGAGGAACACTGAAGCTTTCTTT. Its translation is CATRGGRNTEAFF.

The rearrangement uses TRBV7-2 and TRBJ2-1, with 13 bases aligning to TRBD2. The V gene's germline CDR1 is SGHTA and CDR2 FQGNSA. V lost 4 bases to trimming and J lost 6 bases; unmatched junction nucleotides: 9. The CDR3 contains 17 residues. The CDR3 is CASSWGGWTSGGNEQFF. The DNA for the CDR3 is TGTGCCAGCAGCTGGGGAGGGTGGACTAGCGGGGGCAATGAGCAGTTCTTC.

In regard to this clone: This specimen includes other DNA sequences encoding the same CDR3. In nucleotides, the CDR3 is TGTGCCAGCAGCTTAGGGGGGGGGCAGCCCCAGCATTTT. This sequence encodes CASSLGGGQPQHF. The chain uses TRBV11-2 and TRBJ1-5; tentatively, D is TRBD1 (5 bases). Germline CDR1 is SGHAT and CDR2 is FQNNGV. This CDR3 spans 13 amino acids. With 1 base removed from V and 7 bases from J, the gap between germline ends came to 8 bases. Supplemented by reference TRBV11-2 and TRBJ1-5, the full variable domain reads EAGVAQSPRYKIIEKRQSVAFWCNPISGHATLYWYQQILGQGPKLLIQFQNNGVVDDSQLPKDRFSAERLKGVDSTLKIQPAKLEDSAVYLCASSLGGGQPQHFGDGTRLSIL.

The rearrangement uses TRBV5-4 and TRBJ1-2; 10 bases are shared with TRBD1. CDR3 length: 13 residues. Germline V gives CDR1 SGHNT, CDR2 YYREEE (reference sequence). The trim removed 3 bases at V and 8 bases at J, leaving 4 bases unmatched. CDR3 in amino acids: CASSSGTGDGYTF. CDR3 nucleotide sequence: TGTGCCAGCAGCTCCGGGACAGGGGACGGCTACACCTTC.

The sample holds a few counts of this clone. The V gene is TRBV5-8, the J gene TRBJ1-5; TRBD1 is a possible D gene (6 bases). Germline V CDR1 and CDR2: SGHTS, YDEGEE. There are 14 residues in the CDR3. Trimming took 5 bases from V and 4 from J, leaving 13 bases between them. The CDR3 bases are TGTGCCAGCAGAAGGAAACAGGGTAATCAGCCCCAGCATTTT. Its translation is CASRRKQGNQPQHF. The full variable domain, with the rest looked up from reference TRBV5-8 and TRBJ1-5, is EAGVTQSPTHLIKTRGQQATLRCSPISGHTSVYWYQQALGLGLQFLLWYDEGEERNRGNFPPRFSGRQFPNYSSELNVNALELEDSALYLCASRRKQGNQPQHFGDGTRLSIL.

The chain has TRBV27 and TRBJ2-7; the match to TRBD2 covers 11 bases. This CDR3 contains 18 residues. Germline assignment: CDR1 MNHEY and CDR2 SMNVEV (reference sequence). Unmatched junction bases numbered 16, after V lost 8 bases and J lost 1 base. CDR3 nucleotides: TGTGCCAGCGCCCGGGGGAGAGGACTAGCGGGTGTTTCCTACGAGCAGTACTTC. The encoded protein is CASARGRGLAGVSYEQYF.

This clone was seen a single time. The chain has TRBV5-4 and TRBJ2-1; D unresolved. Trimming took off 0 bases at V and 4 bases at J, with 17 bases between the two ends. CDR3 length: 17 amino acids. Germline-derived CDR1 and CDR2 are SGHNT and YYREEE (reference sequence). The CDR3 is CASSLEQVPHLYNEQFF. CDR3 sequence (DNA): TGTGCCAGCAGCTTGGAGCAGGTCCCCCATCTTTACAATGAGCAGTTCTTC.

The CDR3 spells CASSPNGRGMNTEAFF. CDR3 in DNA: TGTGCCAGCAGCCCCAATGGCCGGGGGATGAACACTGAAGCTTTCTTT. V is TRBV11-2 and J is TRBJ1-1, with TRBD1 as a possible D gene (5 bases). Trimming took off 5 bases at V and 0 bases at J, with 16 bases between the two ends. The CDR3 sequence is 16 residues long. CDR1 SGHAT and CDR2 FQNNGV come from the germline V gene. Full variable domain (remainder filled in from reference TRBV11-2 and TRBJ1-1): EAGVAQSPRYKIIEKRQSVAFWCNPISGHATLYWYQQILGQGPKLLIQFQNNGVVDDSQLPKDRFSAERLKGVDSTLKIQPAKLEDSAVYLCASSPNGRGMNTEAFFGQGTRLTVV.

This clone was detected only once. The chain combines TRBV6-5 with TRBJ2-3, with D perhaps matching TRBD1 (6 bases). Germline values: CDR1 MNHEY, CDR2 SVGAGI. The CDR3 spans 15 residues. Trimming took 4 bases from V and 4 from J, leaving 15 bases between them. The chain's CDR3 is CASSFWGQGSDTQYF. CDR3 bases: TGTGCCAGCAGTTTTTGGGGGCAAGGATCAGATACGCAGTATTTT.

The J gene is TRBJ1-6, the V gene TRBV7-9; 11 bases are a match to TRBD1. There are 17 residues in the CDR3. Germline V CDR1 and CDR2: SEHNR, FQNEAQ (reference sequence). After removal of 1 base from V and 9 bases from J, the junction contained 8 bases not matched to a gene. CDR3 residues: CASSLEPGTGGSSPLHF. The CDR3 DNA sequence: TGTGCCAGCAGCTTAGAACCCGGGACAGGGGGGTCTTCACCCCTCCACTTT.

The chain links TRBV2 to TRBJ2-1, with D perhaps TRBD2 (5 bases). There are 13 residues in the CDR3. Germline assignment: CDR1 SNHLY and CDR2 FYNNEI. Between the trimmed V and J ends, which lost 10 bases and 12 bases, there was a span of 22 bases. The CDR3: CATTPRRAARQFF. The CDR3 DNA sequence: TGTGCCACCACCCCCCGGCGGGCCGCACGGCAGTTCTTC.